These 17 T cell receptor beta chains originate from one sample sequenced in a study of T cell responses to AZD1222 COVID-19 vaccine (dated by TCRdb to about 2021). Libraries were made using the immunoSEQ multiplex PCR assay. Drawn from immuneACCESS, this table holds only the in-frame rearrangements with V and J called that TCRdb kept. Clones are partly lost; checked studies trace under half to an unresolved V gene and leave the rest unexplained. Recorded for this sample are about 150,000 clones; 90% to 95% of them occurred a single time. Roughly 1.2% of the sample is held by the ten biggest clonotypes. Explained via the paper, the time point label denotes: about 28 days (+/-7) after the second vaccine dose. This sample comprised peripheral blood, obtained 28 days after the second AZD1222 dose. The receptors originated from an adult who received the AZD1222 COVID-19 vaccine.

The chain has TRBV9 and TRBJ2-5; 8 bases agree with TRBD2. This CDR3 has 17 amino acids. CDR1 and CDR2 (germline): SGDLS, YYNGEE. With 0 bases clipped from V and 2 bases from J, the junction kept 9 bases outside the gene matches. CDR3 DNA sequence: TGTGCCAGCAGCGTAGGGGTTGAGGGCGGGGGGCAAGAGACCCAGTACTTC. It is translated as CASSVGVEGGGQETQYF. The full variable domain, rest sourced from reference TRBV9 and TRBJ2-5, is DSGVTQTPKHLITATGQRVTLRCSPRSGDLSVYWYQQSLDQGLQFLIQYYNGEERAKGNILERFSAQQFPDLHSELNLSSLELGDSALYFCASSVGVEGGGQETQYFGPGTRLLVL.

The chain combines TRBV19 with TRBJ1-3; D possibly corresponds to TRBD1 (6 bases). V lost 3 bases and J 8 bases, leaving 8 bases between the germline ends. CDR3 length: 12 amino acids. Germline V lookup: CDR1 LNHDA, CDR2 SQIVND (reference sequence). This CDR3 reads CASSIGGHTIYF. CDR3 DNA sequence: TGTGCCAGTAGTATTGGGGGGCACACCATATATTTT.

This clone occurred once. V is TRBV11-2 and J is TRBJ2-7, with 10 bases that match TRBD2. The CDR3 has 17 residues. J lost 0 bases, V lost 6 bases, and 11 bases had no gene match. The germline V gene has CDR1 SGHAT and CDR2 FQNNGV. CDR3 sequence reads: CASSFISGTSASYEQYF. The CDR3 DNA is TGTGCCAGCAGTTTCATCTCCGGGACTAGCGCCTCCTACGAGCAGTACTTC.

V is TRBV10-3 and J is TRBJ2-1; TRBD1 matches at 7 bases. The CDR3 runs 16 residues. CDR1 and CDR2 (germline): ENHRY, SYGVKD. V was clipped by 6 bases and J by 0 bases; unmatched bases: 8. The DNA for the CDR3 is TGTGCCATCAGGGAGACAGGGCGTAGCTCCTACAATGAGCAGTTCTTC. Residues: CAIRETGRSSYNEQFF.

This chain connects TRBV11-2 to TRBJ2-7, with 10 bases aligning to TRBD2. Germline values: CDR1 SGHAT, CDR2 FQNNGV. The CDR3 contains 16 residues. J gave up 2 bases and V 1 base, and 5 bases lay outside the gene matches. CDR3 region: CASSLVTSGIPYEQYF. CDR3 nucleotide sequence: TGTGCCAGCAGCTTAGTAACTAGCGGGATCCCCTACGAGCAGTACTTC.

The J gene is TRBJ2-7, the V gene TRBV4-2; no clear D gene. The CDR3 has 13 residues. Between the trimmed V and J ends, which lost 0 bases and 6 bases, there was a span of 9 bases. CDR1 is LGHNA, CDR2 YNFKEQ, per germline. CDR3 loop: CASSQDADFEQYF. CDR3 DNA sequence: TGTGCCAGCAGCCAAGACGCGGATTTCGAGCAGTACTTC.

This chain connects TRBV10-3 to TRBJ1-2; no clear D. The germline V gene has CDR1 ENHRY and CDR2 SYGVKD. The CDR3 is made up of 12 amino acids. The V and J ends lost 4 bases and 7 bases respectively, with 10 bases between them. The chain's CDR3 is CAISVLGLGYTF. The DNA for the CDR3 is TGTGCCATCAGTGTATTAGGGCTTGGCTACACCTTC.

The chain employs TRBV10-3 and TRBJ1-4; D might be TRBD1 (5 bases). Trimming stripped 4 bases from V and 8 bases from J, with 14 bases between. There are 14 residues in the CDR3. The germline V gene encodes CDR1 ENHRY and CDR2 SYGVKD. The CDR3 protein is CAISGGGPGEKLFF. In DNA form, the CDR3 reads TGTGCCATCAGTGGCGGGGGACCGGGCGAAAAACTGTTTTTT.

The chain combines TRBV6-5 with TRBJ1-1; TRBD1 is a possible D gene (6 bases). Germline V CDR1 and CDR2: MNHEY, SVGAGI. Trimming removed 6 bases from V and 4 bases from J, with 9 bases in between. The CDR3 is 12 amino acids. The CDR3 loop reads CASRVGGTEAFF. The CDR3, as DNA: TGTGCCAGCAGGGTAGGGGGCACTGAAGCTTTCTTT.

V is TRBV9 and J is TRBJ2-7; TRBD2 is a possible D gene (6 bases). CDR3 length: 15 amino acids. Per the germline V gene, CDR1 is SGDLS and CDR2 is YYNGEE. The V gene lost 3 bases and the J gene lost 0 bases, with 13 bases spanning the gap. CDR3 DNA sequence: TGTGCCAGCAGCGGGGGAGGAGAGAGCTCCTACGAGCAGTACTTC. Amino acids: CASSGGGESSYEQYF.

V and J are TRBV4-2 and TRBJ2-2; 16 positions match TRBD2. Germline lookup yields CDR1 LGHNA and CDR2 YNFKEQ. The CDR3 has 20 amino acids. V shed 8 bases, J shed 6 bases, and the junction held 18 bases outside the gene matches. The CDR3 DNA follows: TGTGCCAGCGACCGGGGAACCGGGACTAGCGGGGGGGCCGGTCCCGGGGAGCTGTTTTTT. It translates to CASDRGTGTSGGAGPGELFF.

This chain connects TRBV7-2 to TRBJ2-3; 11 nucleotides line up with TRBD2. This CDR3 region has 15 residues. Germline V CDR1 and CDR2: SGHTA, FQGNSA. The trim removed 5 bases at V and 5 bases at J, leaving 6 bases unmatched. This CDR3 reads CASSTLAGVRDTQYF. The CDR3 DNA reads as TGTGCCAGCAGCACACTAGCGGGAGTGAGAGATACGCAGTATTTT. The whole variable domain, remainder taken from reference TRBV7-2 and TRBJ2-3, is GAGVSQSPSNKVTEKGKDVELRCDPISGHTALYWYRQSLGQGLEFLIYFQGNSAPDKSGLPSDRFSAERTGGSVSTLTIQRTQQEDSAVYLCASSTLAGVRDTQYFGPGTRLTVL.

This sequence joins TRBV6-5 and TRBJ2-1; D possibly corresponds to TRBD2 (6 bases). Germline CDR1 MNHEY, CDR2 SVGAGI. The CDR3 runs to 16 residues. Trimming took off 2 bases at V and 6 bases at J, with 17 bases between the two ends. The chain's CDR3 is CASSYGLPGVGNEQFF. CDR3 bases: TGTGCCAGCAGTTACGGGCTCCCGGGGGTTGGCAATGAGCAGTTCTTC.

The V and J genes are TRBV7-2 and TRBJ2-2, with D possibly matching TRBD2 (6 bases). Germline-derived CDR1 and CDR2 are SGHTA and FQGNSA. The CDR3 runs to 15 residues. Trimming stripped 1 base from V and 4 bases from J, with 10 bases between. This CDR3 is CASSLVARGTGELFF. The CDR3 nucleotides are TGTGCCAGCAGCTTAGTGGCGCGGGGCACCGGGGAGCTGTTTTTT.

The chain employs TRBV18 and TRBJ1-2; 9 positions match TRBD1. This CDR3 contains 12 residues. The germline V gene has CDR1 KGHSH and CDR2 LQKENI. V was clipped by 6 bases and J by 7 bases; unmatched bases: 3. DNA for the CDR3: TGTGCCAGCTCGGGGGACAGGGTTGGCTACACCTTC. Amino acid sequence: CASSGDRVGYTF.

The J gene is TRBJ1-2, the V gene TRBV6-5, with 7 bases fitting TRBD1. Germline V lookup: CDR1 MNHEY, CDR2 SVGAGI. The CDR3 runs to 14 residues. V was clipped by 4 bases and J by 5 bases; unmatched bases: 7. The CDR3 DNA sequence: TGTGCCAGCAGTTTACGGGACAGAGCATATGGCTACACCTTC. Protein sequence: CASSLRDRAYGYTF.

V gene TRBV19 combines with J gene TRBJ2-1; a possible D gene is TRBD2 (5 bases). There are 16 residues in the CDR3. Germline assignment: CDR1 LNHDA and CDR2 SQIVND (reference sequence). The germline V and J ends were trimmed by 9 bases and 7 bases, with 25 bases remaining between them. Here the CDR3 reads CASPYTHREGWNEQFF. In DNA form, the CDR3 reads TGTGCCAGCCCCTATACTCATCGGGAAGGGTGGAATGAGCAGTTCTTC.